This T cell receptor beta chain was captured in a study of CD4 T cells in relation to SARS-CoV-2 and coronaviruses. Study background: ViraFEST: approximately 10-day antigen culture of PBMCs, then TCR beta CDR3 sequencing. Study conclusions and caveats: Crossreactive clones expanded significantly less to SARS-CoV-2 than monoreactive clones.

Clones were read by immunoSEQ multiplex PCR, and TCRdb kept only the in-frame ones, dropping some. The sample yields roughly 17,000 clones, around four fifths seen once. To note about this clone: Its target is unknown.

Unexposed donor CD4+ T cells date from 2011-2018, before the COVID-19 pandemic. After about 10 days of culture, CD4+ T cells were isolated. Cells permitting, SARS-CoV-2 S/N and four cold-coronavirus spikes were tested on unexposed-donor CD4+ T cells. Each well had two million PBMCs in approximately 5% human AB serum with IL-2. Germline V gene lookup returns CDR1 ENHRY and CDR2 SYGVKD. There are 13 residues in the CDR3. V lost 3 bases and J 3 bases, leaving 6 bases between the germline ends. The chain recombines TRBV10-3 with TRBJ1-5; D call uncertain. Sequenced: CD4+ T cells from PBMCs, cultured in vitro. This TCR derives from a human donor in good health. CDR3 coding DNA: TGTGCCATCAGTGAAGGGATCAATCAGCCCCAGCATTTT. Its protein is CAISEGINQPQHF.